The rows below give T cell receptor beta chains drawn from one sample of a study of cytomegalovirus exposure and HLA in healthy donors. TCRdb's table, derived via immunoSEQ multiplex PCR, lists solely in-frame clones and lacks some. The repertoire consists of approximately 170,000 clones, with around 85% occurring once and the leading ten covering 1%. Sequencing was done on a sample of PBMCs. These receptors originate from a boy younger than 10 in good health and CMV-seronegative. CDR3s include the opening cysteine and the closing phenylalanine or tryptophan. The order of the fields is V gene, J gene, CDR3 protein.

TRBV18,TRBJ2-1,CASSPPGEGPINEQFF
TRBV7-9,TRBJ2-5,CASSPGGGTQYF
TRBV7-9,TRBJ1-1,CSSSLAAAEAFF
TRBV9,TRBJ2-7,CASSTSFGVQYF
TRBV6-5,TRBJ1-6,CASSPGGLASPLHF
TRBV6-1,TRBJ1-5,CASSDDRGRNQPQHF
TRBV11-2,TRBJ1-6,CASSLDRMGRGAGGNSPLHF
TRBV19,TRBJ2-7,CASSRHRDRCVYEQYF
TRBV14,TRBJ1-2,CASSDPSDRGDGYTF
TRBV5-4,TRBJ2-1,CASNLHNEQFF
TRBV30,TRBJ2-2,CAWSVGGATGELFF
TRBV6-6,TRBJ2-1,CASRPTGGSEQFF
TRBV19,TRBJ1-5,CASSMGRGKQPQHF
TRBV5-6,TRBJ2-7,CASSRSGFGEQYF
TRBV28,TRBJ1-5,CASSLVQLNQPQHF
TRBV5-1,TRBJ2-2,CASSFTQGAGELFF
TRBV10-2,TRBJ1-2,CASSRDSDGYGYTF
TRBV30,TRBJ2-5,CAWSPGARLQETQYF
TRBV29-1,TRBJ1-4,CSAQGGSNEKLFF
TRBV9,TRBJ2-1,CASSVEAGYSYNEQFF
TRBV2,TRBJ1-2,CASSEGGSNYGYTF
TRBV6-5,TRBJ1-6,CASGRELTNSPLHF
TRBV5-1,TRBJ2-7,CASRTELAGVYEQYF
TRBV6-1,TRBJ1-1,CASSEGRGGGAFF
TRBV19,TRBJ1-5,CASSPRQGPTSNQPQHF
TRBV7-9,TRBJ2-1,CASSGEESYNEQFF
TRBV30,TRBJ2-4,CALIEGALAKNIQYF
TRBV7-6,TRBJ1-3,CASSLGETGNTIYF
TRBV5-1,TRBJ2-6,CASSPTVGANVLTF
TRBV28,TRBJ2-1,CASTLAGVIYNEQFF
TRBV7-9,TRBJ2-2,CASSLVLAGNTGELFF
TRBV5-1,TRBJ2-2,CASSLGRGIAGDTGELFF
TRBV5-1,TRBJ2-2,CASSRENTGELFF
TRBV30,TRBJ2-7,CAWSVLGRERYEQYF
TRBV5-1,TRBJ1-1,CASRSGQGGTEAFF
TRBV28,TRBJ2-7,CASTYRGDEQYF
TRBV5-1,TRBJ1-4,CASSLGGTGNEKLFF
TRBV11-3,TRBJ2-1,CASSVGTSGYNEQFF
TRBV30,TRBJ1-2,CSAGRGIDGYTF
TRBV7-8,TRBJ2-1,CASLAYNEQFF
TRBV15,TRBJ1-2,CATSRGRLWPTPRGYTF
TRBV19,TRBJ1-5,CASSITGQGAGQPQHF
TRBV27,TRBJ2-7,CASSLSNRASSYEQYF
TRBV10-3,TRBJ1-6,CAIRRQGLEDSPLHF
TRBV19,TRBJ2-5,CASRGTGGPVETQYF
TRBV7-2,TRBJ2-7,CASSLEGSSGAYEQYF
TRBV30,TRBJ1-1,CAWSSGRTEAFF
TRBV7-9,TRBJ2-1,CASSLTSGGSLSSYNEQFF
TRBV4-2,TRBJ1-5,CASSQDERQRRHF
TRBV28,TRBJ1-1,CASSPGDRVLYTEAFF
TRBV10-2,TRBJ1-5,CASSESSRGPNQPQHF
TRBV5-6,TRBJ2-4,CASSPGLAKNIQYF